Each of the 25 T cell receptor beta chains below was sequenced from the same sample in a study of shared clonotypes between healthy human individuals (dated by TCRdb to the early 2020s). The method was the immunoSEQ multiplex PCR assay. TCRdb holds this immuneACCESS table with in-frame rearrangements only. Some clones are missing; in checked studies, unresolved V genes explain under half, and the rest has no known cause. The sample contains over a million clones, around 78% of them found a single time. The top ten clonotypes cover approximately 0.52% of the sample. The sequencing sample was made of memory CD4+ T cells from PBMCs. The cell subset or site label here, explained by the study, means: CD45RA-negative fraction. These receptors originate from a man aged 18 to 30 in good health. Some clones in this sample may be carry-over from other donors' samples.

This clone was found a few times. This chain joins TRBV28 and TRBJ2-5, with 7 bases fitting TRBD2. Trimming took 8 bases from V and 5 from J; bases not matched to a gene: 5. Germline V gene lookup returns CDR1 MDHEN and CDR2 SYDVKM. This CDR3 has 12 residues. CDR3 protein: CASGRADETQYF. Written as DNA, the CDR3 is TGTGCCAGCGGGAGGGCCGACGAGACCCAGTACTTC.

Of note for this clone: This sample includes further DNA sequences coding for the same CDR3. The rearrangement joins TRBV5-1 to TRBJ1-4; tentative D call: TRBD1 (6 bases). CDR1 SGHRS and CDR2 YFSETQ come from the germline V gene. V gave up 2 bases and J gave up 8 bases, with 13 bases separating them. The CDR3 spans 14 residues. The CDR3 coding sequence is TGCGCCAGCAGCTTACAGGGTTCGGGAGAAAAACTGTTTTTT. This encodes CASSLQGSGEKLFF.

This clone has just a few counts. The V and J genes are TRBV9 and TRBJ1-2; D uncertain. Germline lookup yields CDR1 SGDLS and CDR2 YYNGEE. The CDR3 sequence is 12 residues long. Trimming took 0 bases from V and 6 from J, leaving 6 bases between them. This CDR3 reads CASSVDGDGYTF. In DNA form, the CDR3 reads TGTGCCAGCAGCGTAGACGGCGATGGCTACACCTTC.

The chain recombines TRBV5-1 with TRBJ2-2, with 10 bases identical to TRBD1. Germline CDR1 is SGHRS and CDR2 is YFSETQ. V lost 2 bases to trimming and J lost 4 bases; unmatched junction nucleotides: 11. This CDR3 comprises 18 residues. CDR3 in amino acids: CASSLRAGTGVVTGELFF. The CDR3, as DNA: TGCGCCAGCAGCTTACGAGCCGGGACAGGGGTGGTCACCGGGGAGCTGTTTTTT.

The CDR3 region is CASSQGEGFEQYF. The CDR3 region has the DNA TGTGCCAGCTCGCAGGGGGAGGGGTTCGAGCAGTACTTC. The V call is TRBV18, the J call TRBJ2-7; D is perhaps TRBD1 or TRBD2 (7 bases each). CDR1 and CDR2 (germline): KGHSH, LQKENI. CDR3 length: 13 amino acids. Trimming took 6 bases from V and 6 from J, leaving 15 bases between them.

This chain connects TRBV6-1 to TRBJ2-1; 10 nucleotides align to TRBD2. The CDR3 is 17 amino acids. The V segment lost 1 base and the J segment 2 bases; nucleotides outside the gene matches: 5. Germline V gene lookup returns CDR1 MNHNS and CDR2 SASEGT. The CDR3, as DNA: TGTGCCAGCAGTGAAGGCAAAAGCGGGAGGGCCTACAATGAGCAGTTCTTC. It yields the protein CASSEGKSGRAYNEQFF.

This clone has a single count. The genes are TRBV28 and TRBJ1-4, with a weak D call TRBD1 (5 bases). Germline V gives CDR1 MDHEN, CDR2 SYDVKM. Trimming removed 6 bases from V and 7 bases from J, with 12 bases in between. The CDR3 length is 13 residues. The CDR3 spells CASRAPGVEKLFF. CDR3 nucleotides: TGTGCCAGCAGGGCCCCGGGGGTTGAAAAACTGTTTTTT.

V and J are TRBV7-2 and TRBJ2-3; no definite D call. Trimming pared 2 bases from V and 7 bases from J, leaving 7 bases between. CDR3 length: 12 residues. Germline V gene data show CDR1 as SGHTA and CDR2 as FQGNSA. CDR3 bases: TGTGCCAGCAGCTTAAACTTTAATACGCAGTATTTT. This encodes CASSLNFNTQYF.

This chain joins TRBV5-5 and TRBJ2-7; D is undetermined. The germline V and J ends were trimmed by 2 bases and 2 bases, with 17 bases remaining between them. CDR3 length: 16 residues. Germline-derived CDR1 and CDR2 are SGHKS and YYEKEE (reference sequence). The CDR3 here is CASSLYLLRTAYEQYF. CDR3 nucleotide sequence: TGTGCCAGCAGCTTATATCTGCTCAGAACTGCCTACGAGCAGTACTTC. The variable domain in full, completed from reference TRBV5-5 and TRBJ2-7, reads DAGVTQSPTHLIKTRGQQVTLRCSPISGHKSVSWYQQVLGQGPQFIFQYYEKEERGRGNFPDRFSARQFPNYSSELNVNALLLGDSALYLCASSLYLLRTAYEQYFGPGTRLTVT.

The rearrangement joins TRBV7-3 to TRBJ2-2, with TRBD2 matching 10 bases. Germline loops: CDR1 SGHTA, CDR2 FQGTGA. The V gene end was trimmed by 5 bases and the J gene end by 1 base; junction bases not matched to a gene: 4. The CDR3 totals 16 residues. CDR3 coding DNA: TGTGCCAGCAGCACGCCTAGCGGGGGGAACACCGGGGAGCTGTTTTTT. Translation gives CASSTPSGGNTGELFF.

This rearrangement joins TRBV11-2 to TRBJ2-5; D could derive from TRBD1 or TRBD2 (5 bases each). This CDR3 is 14 amino acids long. Per the germline V gene, CDR1 is SGHAT and CDR2 is FQNNGV. The V end lost 5 bases, the J end lost 4 bases, and 14 bases lay between the germline ends. As DNA, the CDR3 is TGTGCCAGCAGCACTGGGTCAGGGAGAGAGACCCAGTACTTC. Translation: CASSTGSGRETQYF.

This clone was observed at least ten times. The chain has TRBV27 and TRBJ1-4; maybe TRBD1 (6 bases). The V gene's germline CDR1 is MNHEY and CDR2 SMNVEV (reference sequence). Trimming stripped 10 bases from V and 8 bases from J, with 17 bases between. CDR3 length equals 13 residues. The chain's CDR3 is CATARRGGEKLFF. The DNA of the CDR3 is TGTGCCACCGCGCGGAGAGGGGGAGAAAAACTGTTTTTT.

The chain employs TRBV18 and TRBJ1-2; unclear D gene. Trimming took 2 bases from V and 0 from J, leaving 13 bases between them. The CDR3 contains 16 residues. Per the germline V gene, CDR1 is KGHSH and CDR2 is LQKENI. The DNA for the CDR3 is TGTGCCAGCTCACCATACCAAGCAGAAACTAACTATGGCTACACCTTC. Encoded protein: CASSPYQAETNYGYTF. The entire variable domain, with the rest obtained from reference TRBV18 and TRBJ1-2, is as follows: NAGVMQNPRHLVRRRGQEARLRCSPMKGHSHVYWYRQLPEEGLKFMVYLQKENIIDESGMPKERFSAEFPKEGPSILRIQQVVRGDSAAYFCASSPYQAETNYGYTFGSGTRLTVV.

The gene calls are TRBV7-2 and TRBJ1-2, with a tentative D call TRBD1 (5 bases). Trimming took off 5 bases at V and 3 bases at J, with 16 bases between the two ends. The CDR3 loop spans 15 amino acids. Germline CDR1 is SGHTA and CDR2 is FQGNSA. DNA for the CDR3: TGTGCCAGCAGCCGGTTCGGGGGGACGGACTATGGCTACACCTTC. Protein: CASSRFGGTDYGYTF.

J is TRBJ1-1 and V is TRBV4-2, with D unresolved. CDR3 length: 13 residues. Trimming stripped 0 bases from V and 10 bases from J, with 12 bases between. Germline values: CDR1 LGHNA, CDR2 YNFKEQ. In DNA, the CDR3 is TGTGCCAGCAGCCAAGAGCTCAGGCAGGTAGCTTTCTTT. Its protein product is CASSQELRQVAFF.

This clone was recorded at least ten times. The chain uses TRBV27 and TRBJ2-7; TRBD2 might be the D (5 bases). Trimming shortened V by 6 bases and J by 3 bases, and 12 bases separated the two germline ends. CDR3 length: 13 amino acids. The germline V gene has CDR1 MNHEY and CDR2 SMNVEV (reference sequence). In DNA, the CDR3 is TGTGCCAGCAGGCGCCCCGGAGGCTACGAGCAGTACTTC. It encodes CASRRPGGYEQYF.

J is TRBJ2-3 and V is TRBV11-1; perhaps TRBD1 as D (6 bases). Germline-derived CDR1 and CDR2 are SGHAT and FQDESV (reference sequence). CDR3 size: 15 residues. Trimming pared 5 bases from V and 2 bases from J, leaving 14 bases between. CDR3 amino acids: CASSQGLPPTDTQYF. In DNA, the CDR3 is TGTGCCAGCAGCCAGGGGTTGCCGCCCACAGATACGCAGTATTTT.

A note on this clone: One junction end disagrees with the germline gene, perhaps due to a read error. The chain joins TRBV5-4 to TRBJ2-7, with 9 bases lining up with TRBD1. CDR1 is SGHNT, CDR2 YYREEE, per germline (reference sequence). The CDR3 covers 15 residues. The CDR3 loop is CANSLGGTGTYEQYF. CDR3 in DNA: TGTGCCAACAGCTTGGGAGGGACAGGGACCTACGAGCAGTACTTC.

This clone was counted between two and nine times. The rearrangement joins TRBV5-1 to TRBJ1-1; TRBD1 is a possible D gene (5 bases). CDR3 size: 15 residues. CDR1 is SGHRS and CDR2 is YFSETQ in the germline V gene. The ends were cut back, 4 bases at V and 4 bases at J, with 17 bases in the middle. The CDR3 DNA follows: TGCGCCAGCAGCGTGGACGTTAATGGGGGCACTGAAGCTTTCTTT. Translated: CASSVDVNGGTEAFF.

J is TRBJ2-1 and V is TRBV5-1; 9 bases match TRBD2. The CDR3 contains 16 residues. V lost 4 bases to trimming and J lost 8 bases; unmatched junction nucleotides: 13. The germline CDR1 and CDR2 sequences are SGHRS and YFSETQ. This chain's CDR3 is CASSRGASGISDEQFF. CDR3 in DNA: TGCGCCAGCAGCCGCGGGGCTAGCGGGATATCGGATGAGCAGTTCTTC.

The chain employs TRBV2 and TRBJ1-1, with 8 nucleotides matching TRBD1. CDR3 length: 15 residues. V was clipped by 7 bases and J by 1 base; unmatched bases: 8. Germline V gene sequence: CDR1 SNHLY, CDR2 FYNNEI. CDR3 nucleotides: TGTGCCAGCACCTCCGGGACAGGAGAGAACACTGAAGCTTTCTTT. Its protein product is CASTSGTGENTEAFF.

This clone came up once. The chain couples TRBV6-1 to TRBJ2-6, with D tentatively TRBD2 (6 bases). The V gene's germline CDR1 is MNHNS and CDR2 SASEGT. Trimming removed 0 bases from V and 3 bases from J, with 12 bases in between. The CDR3 has 17 amino acids. The CDR3 DNA is TGTGCCAGCAGTGAAGCACTAGCAAGGAGTGGGGCCAACGTCCTGACTTTC. Amino acid sequence: CASSEALARSGANVLTF.

V and J are TRBV6-5 and TRBJ1-6, with TRBD1 matching over 8 bases. This CDR3 is built from 14 residues. With V trimmed by 5 bases and J by 8 bases, 5 bases remained unmatched. CDR1 is MNHEY and CDR2 is SVGAGI in the germline V gene. The CDR3 DNA follows: TGTGCCAGCAGTGTCAGGGGGCTAGATTCACCCCTCCACTTT. It yields the protein CASSVRGLDSPLHF.

This chain joins TRBV5-4 and TRBJ1-1, with D unresolved. Trimming took off 4 bases at V and 1 base at J, with 8 bases between the two ends. Germline V lookup: CDR1 SGHNT, CDR2 YYREEE (reference sequence). The CDR3 totals 13 residues. The CDR3 spells CASSEGPNTEAFF. DNA for the CDR3: TGTGCCAGCAGCGAGGGCCCGAACACTGAAGCTTTCTTT.

The chain employs TRBV11-2 and TRBJ2-3, with 8 bases that match TRBD2. The junction had 4 bases not matched to a gene; V was cut back by 5 bases and J by 0 bases. Per the germline V gene, CDR1 is SGHAT and CDR2 is FQNNGV. The CDR3 is 15 residues long. DNA for the CDR3: TGTGCCAGCAGCCCTTTAGCGGGGAGCACAGATACGCAGTATTTT. The encoded protein is CASSPLAGSTDTQYF.